This T cell receptor beta chain was sequenced during a study of cytomegalovirus exposure and HLA in healthy donors. The PCR had 60 Vbeta and 13 Jbeta primers. Clones were read by immunoSEQ multiplex PCR, and TCRdb kept only the in-frame ones, dropping some. This repertoire includes 150,000 to 200,000 clones. Germline loops: CDR1 LNHDA, CDR2 SQIVND (reference sequence). Trimming removed 8 bases at V and 7 bases at J, with 18 bases between. The CDR3 extends over 14 amino acids. Sequenced material: PBMCs. The chain joins TRBV19 to TRBJ2-4; TRBD2 might be the D (5 bases). The clonotype was recovered from a man aged 30 to 45 in good health and CMV-seronegative. In DNA, the CDR3 is TGTGCCAGTGGGGAGCAGACCGGAGAGAACATTCAGTACTTC. It is translated as CASGEQTGENIQYF.